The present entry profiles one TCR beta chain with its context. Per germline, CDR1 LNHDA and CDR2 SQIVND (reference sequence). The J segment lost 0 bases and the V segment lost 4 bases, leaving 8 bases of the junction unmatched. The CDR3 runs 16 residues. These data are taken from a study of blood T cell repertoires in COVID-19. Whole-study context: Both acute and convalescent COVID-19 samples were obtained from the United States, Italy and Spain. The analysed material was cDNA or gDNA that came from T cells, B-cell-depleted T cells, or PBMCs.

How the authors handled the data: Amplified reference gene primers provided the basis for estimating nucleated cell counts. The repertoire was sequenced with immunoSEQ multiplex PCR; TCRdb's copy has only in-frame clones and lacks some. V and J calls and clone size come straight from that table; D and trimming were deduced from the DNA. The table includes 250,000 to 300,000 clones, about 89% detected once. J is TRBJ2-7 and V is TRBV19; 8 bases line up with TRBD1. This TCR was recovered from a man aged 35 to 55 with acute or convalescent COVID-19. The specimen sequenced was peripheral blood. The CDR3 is CASSRGDRTSSYEQYF. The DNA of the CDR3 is TGTGCCAGTAGTAGGGGGGACAGGACGAGCTCCTACGAGCAGTACTTC.